This T cell receptor beta chain originates from a study of shared T cell receptors in the human thymus. TCRdb's table, derived via immunoSEQ multiplex PCR, lists solely in-frame clones and lacks some. Counted here are about 500,000 clones, 75% to 80% occurring once; the ten biggest clones make up about 0.014%. The V gene end was trimmed by 2 bases and the J gene end by 1 base; junction bases not matched to a gene: 18. The CDR3 extends over 20 amino acids. CDR1 and CDR2 (germline): MNHNS, SASEGT. The same data also contributed to another study, on human thymus T cells.

The sample comprised thymocytes. This sequence originates from a boy younger than two with a congenital heart defect. This chain uses TRBV6-1 with TRBJ2-7; 9 positions match TRBD1. The CDR3 coding sequence is TGTGCCAGCAGTGAAAGGACTCGGGACAGGGTTCTTCTTCCGTCCTACGAGCAGTACTTC. The encoded protein is CASSERTRDRVLLPSYEQYF.